This TCR beta chain stems from a study of PD-1 blockade in classical Hodgkin lymphoma (TCRdb year 2020). Concerning the study at large: Nivolumab dosing was 3 mg/kg intravenously every 2 weeks, continuing until either disease progression or unacceptable toxicity. The study used CyTOF and TCR beta sequencing to define a peripheral blood immune signature of response to PD-1 blockade in classical Hodgkin lymphoma. What the authors observed across the whole study: Baseline diversity similar to that of newly diagnosed patients was observed in trial patients achieving complete response, whereas significantly lower diversity was observed in partial responders and progressors. CD4+ but not CD8+ TCR diversity rose significantly by C4D1 (p=0.0027 vs p=0.16), most apparent in complete responders (p=0.02). Baseline TCR diversity was reported to be lower in newly diagnosed patients than in healthy donors, and even lower in relapsed/refractory patients. The study was restricted to a single clinical trial cohort, and the causes of repertoire differences, possibly disease activity or prior therapy, were left undefined. Patients starting nivolumab less than 1 year after ASCT had lower diversity and were excluded from later analyses to avoid confounding by immune reconstitution.

What this sample's time point label stands for: cycle 4 day 1 (C4D1), after less than 7 weeks of nivolumab. Relapse after autologous stem cell transplantation had occurred in all trial patients, and cohorts A, B and C were distinguished by prior brentuximab vedotin exposure. Magnetic negative selection with a Miltenyi CD4+ T cell isolation kit was used to purify CD4+ T cells from thawed PBMCs. The trial cohort comprised some 60 patients with relapsed/refractory classical Hodgkin lymphoma whose best overall responses were complete response, partial response or progressive disease. In the multi-cohort phase II CheckMate 205 trial, trial patients received single-agent nivolumab. An independent review committee assessed best overall response by applying the 2007 International Working Group response criteria. Trial PBMCs were obtained immediately prior to nivolumab initiation (C1D1) and on therapy at cycle 2 day 1 and cycle 4 day 1. Peripheral blood was collected in 8 mL Vacutainer Cell Preparation Tubes, from which PBMCs were isolated by centrifugation and then cryopreserved. Purified CD4+ and CD8+ fractions were prepared only for cases with an additional available PBMC sample. Magnetically labelled cells were depleted on LS columns in a quadroMACS separator, and the flow-through was collected as the purified fraction.

Compared with germline, V lacks 4 bases and J lacks 3 bases; bases without a gene match: 6. In the germline V gene, CDR1 corresponds to SGHRS and CDR2 to YFSETQ. The CDR3 has 14 amino acids, counting the end cysteine and phenylalanine. Of the read, only the CDR3 DNA is kept; its 42 bases are in frame from base 1. A word on this clone: The target of this receptor is not known. Base-call qualities are not available, and no considerably larger clone is one nucleotide away.

Genomic DNA was extracted with the Qiagen DNeasy kit from unsorted PBMCs and from negatively selected CD4+ and CD8+ fractions. TCR beta CDR3 regions were amplified by immunoSEQ multiplex PCR using primers annealing to V and J segments. Amplification bias was minimized using a synthetic immune receptor repertoire, and residual bias was removed computationally after sequencing. The original methods were these. Custom Python scripts were used to quantify repertoire diversity as the Shannon entropy index. Unsorted, CD4+ and CD8+ repertoires were examined separately, except in combined analyses, for which CD4+ and CD8+ sequences were merged in silico. A clone counted as expanded when the clone's frequency after treatment rose at least 2-fold relative to C1D1, and clones undetected at baseline were given a pseudocount of 0.5. Clones with 0 or 1 copy at C1D1 were classified as singleton clones, and clones with 2 or more copies were classified as non-singleton clones. Clones expanded in unsorted samples were assigned a CD4+, CD8+ or unknown annotation through matching of protein sequences in sorted samples from the same patient. Wilcoxon tests on paired samples were used to test changes in diversity from C1D1 to C4D1. The table was pulled from immuneACCESS by TCRdb, which kept in-frame rearrangements only. Such tables lose some clones; where checked, under half of the loss comes from unresolved V genes, and the rest has no known cause. V, J and clone size are taken as reported in that table, and D and trimming were inferred from the DNA itself. This sample holds about 30,000 clones; approximately 90% were observed only once. Of the sample, roughly 0.47% is held by the ten largest clones.

The receptor was derived from a human donor with classical Hodgkin lymphoma. The rearrangement joined TRBV5-1 to TRBJ2-7, with TRBD1 matching 8 junction bases. Material: CD4+ T cells from blood, obtained before the fourth cycle of nivolumab. The bases are TGCGCCAGCAGCCGCGGACAGGGCTACTACGAGCAGTACTTC. Translated, this gives CASSRGQGYYEQYF.